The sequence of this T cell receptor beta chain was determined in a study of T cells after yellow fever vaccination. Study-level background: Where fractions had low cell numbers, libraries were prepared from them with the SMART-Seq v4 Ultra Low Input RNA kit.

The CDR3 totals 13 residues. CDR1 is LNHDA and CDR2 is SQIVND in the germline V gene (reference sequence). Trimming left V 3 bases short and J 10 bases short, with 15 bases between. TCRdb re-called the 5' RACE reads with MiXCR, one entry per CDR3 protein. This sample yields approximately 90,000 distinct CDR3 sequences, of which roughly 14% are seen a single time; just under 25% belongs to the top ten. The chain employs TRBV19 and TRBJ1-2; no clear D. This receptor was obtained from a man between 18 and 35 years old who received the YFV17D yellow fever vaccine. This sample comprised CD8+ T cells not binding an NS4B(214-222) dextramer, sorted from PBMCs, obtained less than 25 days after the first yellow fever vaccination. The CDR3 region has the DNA TGTGCCAGTAGTATTCCCCAGGTCGACACCTACACCTTC. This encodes CASSIPQVDTYTF.